Reported below is one TCR beta chain. Its antigen is unidentified. Primers: 60 Vbeta forward and 13 Jbeta reverse. Using immunoSEQ multiplex PCR, the repertoire was profiled, and TCRdb retains in-frame clones only, with some absent. Seen here are some 120,000 clones, over 75% observed once, and the top ten hold more than 0.95%. This entry comes from a study of cytomegalovirus exposure and HLA in healthy donors. At the level of the study: In an earlier analysis, 90 million to 130 million unique TCR beta sequences were found from 150 million to 200 million T cells.

Points from the study as a whole: 150 to 200 TCR beta chains were listed as cytomegalovirus-associated. Later analysis suggested links between common viral pathogens and several top significant clusters. It was reportedly the case that the classifier diagnosed cytomegalovirus status with high specificity and sensitivity.

Looked up from germline, CDR1 is SGHRS and CDR2 is YFSETQ. Trimming pared 1 base from V and 2 bases from J, leaving 7 bases between. The CDR3 length is 13 residues. This chain uses TRBV5-1 with TRBJ2-7; D uncertain. This clonotype was sampled from a man in his forties or fifties in good health and CMV-seronegative. Sequencing used PBMCs. The CDR3 loop reads CASSLSGTYEQYF. CDR3 in DNA: TGCGCCAGCAGCTTGTCAGGAACCTACGAGCAGTACTTC. The complete variable domain, with remaining parts taken from reference TRBV5-1 and TRBJ2-7, reads KAGVTQTPRYLIKTRGQQVTLSCSPISGHRSVSWYQQTPGQGLQFLFEYFSETQRNKGNFPGRFSGRQFSNSRSEMNVSTLELGDSALYLCASSLSGTYEQYFGPGTRLTVT.